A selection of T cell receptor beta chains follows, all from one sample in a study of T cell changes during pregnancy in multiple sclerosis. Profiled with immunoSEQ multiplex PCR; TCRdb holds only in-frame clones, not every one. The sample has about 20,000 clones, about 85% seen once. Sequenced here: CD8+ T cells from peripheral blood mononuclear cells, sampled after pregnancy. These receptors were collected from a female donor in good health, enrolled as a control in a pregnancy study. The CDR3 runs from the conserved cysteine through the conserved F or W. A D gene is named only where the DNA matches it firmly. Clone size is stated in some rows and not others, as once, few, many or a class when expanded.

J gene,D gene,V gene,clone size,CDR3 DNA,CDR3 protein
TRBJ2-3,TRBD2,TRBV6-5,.,TGTGCCAGCAGACTACTAGCGGGGGGAACAGATACGCAGTATTTT,CASRLLAGGTDTQYF
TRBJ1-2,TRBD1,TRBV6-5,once,TGTGCCAGCAGTTCCCCCGGACAGGGTTCCTATGGCTACACCTTC,CASSSPGQGSYGYTF
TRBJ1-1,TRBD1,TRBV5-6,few,TGTGCCAGTGGGACAGGGGCCATGAACACTGAAGCTTTCTTT,CASGTGAMNTEAFF
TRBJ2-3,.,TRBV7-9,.,TGTGCCAGCAGCTCCTGGACAGCGTCTTCTGAAAGCACAGATACGCAGTATTTT,CASSSWTASSESTDTQYF
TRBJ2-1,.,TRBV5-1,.,TGCGCCAGCAGCTTGGCCGGTCCTAACAATGAGCAGTTCTTC,CASSLAGPNNEQFF
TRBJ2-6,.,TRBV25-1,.,TGTGCCAGCAGTGAATATTCGAGGGTAGCTGGGGCCAACGTCCTGACTTTC,CASSEYSRVAGANVLTF
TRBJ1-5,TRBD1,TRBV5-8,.,TGTGCCAGCAGCCGCGGACAGGGGATTCAGCCCCAGCATTTT,CASSRGQGIQPQHF
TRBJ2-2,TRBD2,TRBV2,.,TGTGCCAGCAGCCAAGGACTAGCCGGGGAGCTGTTTTTT,CASSQGLAGELFF
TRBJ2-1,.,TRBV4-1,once,TGCGCCAGCAGCCAAGATCGGATCCCCTTAGTGGGGCAGAATGAGCAGTTCTTC,CASSQDRIPLVGQNEQFF
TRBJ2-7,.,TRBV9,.,TGTGCCAGCAGCCCGGCGGACTCACTTTCCGAGCAGTACTTC,CASSPADSLSEQYF
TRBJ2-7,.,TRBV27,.,TGTGCCAGCAGTAGAGCAGGGTACAACGAGCAGTACTTC,CASSRAGYNEQYF
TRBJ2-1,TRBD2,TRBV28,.,TGTGCCAGCAGTTTCCGGGGGGCCTACAATGAGCAGTTCTTC,CASSFRGAYNEQFF
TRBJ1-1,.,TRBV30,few,TGTGCCGGAGGAATGGACAGCCACACTGAAGCTTTCTTT,CAGGMDSHTEAFF
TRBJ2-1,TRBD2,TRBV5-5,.,TGTGCCAGCAGCTTGGCCAGGACTAGCGGGGGGGCGGGTGAGCAGTTCTTC,CASSLARTSGGAGEQFF
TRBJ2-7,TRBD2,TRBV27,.,TGTGCCAGCAGTGGACTAGAGACCTACGAGCAGTACTTC,CASSGLETYEQYF
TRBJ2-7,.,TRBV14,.,TGTGCCAGCAGCCAAGATATCAGGGCGGACGAGCAGTACTTC,CASSQDIRADEQYF
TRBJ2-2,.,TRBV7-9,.,TGTGCCAGCGATTGGCTGACCGGGGAGCTGTTTTTT,CASDWLTGELFF
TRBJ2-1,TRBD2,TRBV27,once,TGTGCCAGCAGTCCACTAGCGGGAGAGGACAATGAGCAGTTCTTC,CASSPLAGEDNEQFF
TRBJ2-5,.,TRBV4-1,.,TGCGCCAGCAGCCACCGGTGGGGCGGCGAGACCCAGTACTTC,CASSHRWGGETQYF